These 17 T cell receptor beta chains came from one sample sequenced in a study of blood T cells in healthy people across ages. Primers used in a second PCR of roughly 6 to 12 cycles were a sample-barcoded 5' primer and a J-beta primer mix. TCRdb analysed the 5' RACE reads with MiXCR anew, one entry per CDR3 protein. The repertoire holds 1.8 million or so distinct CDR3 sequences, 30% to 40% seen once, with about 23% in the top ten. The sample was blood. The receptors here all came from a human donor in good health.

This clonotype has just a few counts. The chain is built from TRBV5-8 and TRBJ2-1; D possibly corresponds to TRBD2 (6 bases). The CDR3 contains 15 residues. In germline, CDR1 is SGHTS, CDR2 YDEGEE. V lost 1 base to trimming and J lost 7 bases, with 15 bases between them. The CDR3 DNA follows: TGTGCCAGCAGCTTGTGGCGCGGGGCAGGGAATGAGCAGTTCTTC. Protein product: CASSLWRGAGNEQFF.

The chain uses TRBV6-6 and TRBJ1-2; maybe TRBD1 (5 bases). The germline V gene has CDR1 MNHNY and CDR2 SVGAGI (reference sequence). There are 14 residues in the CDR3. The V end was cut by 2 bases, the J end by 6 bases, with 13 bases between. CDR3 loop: CASSYGPTGDGYTF. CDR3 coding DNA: TGTGCCAGCAGTTACGGTCCGACGGGGGATGGCTACACCTTC.

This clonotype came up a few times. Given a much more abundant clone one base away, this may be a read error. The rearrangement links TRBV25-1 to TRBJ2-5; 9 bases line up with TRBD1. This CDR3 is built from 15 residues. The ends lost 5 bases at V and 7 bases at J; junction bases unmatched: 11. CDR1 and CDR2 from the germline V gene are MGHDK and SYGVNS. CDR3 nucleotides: TGTGCCAGCAGTACTCCGGGACAGGGCGGGGGGACCCAGTACTTC. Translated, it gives CASSTPGQGGGTQYF.

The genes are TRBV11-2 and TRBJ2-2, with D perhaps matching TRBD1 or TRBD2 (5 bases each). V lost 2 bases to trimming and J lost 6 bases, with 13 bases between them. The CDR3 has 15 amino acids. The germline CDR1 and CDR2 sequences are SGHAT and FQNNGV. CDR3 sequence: CASSLWDGGSGELFF. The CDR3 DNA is TGTGCCAGCAGCTTATGGGACGGCGGGTCCGGGGAGCTGTTTTTT.

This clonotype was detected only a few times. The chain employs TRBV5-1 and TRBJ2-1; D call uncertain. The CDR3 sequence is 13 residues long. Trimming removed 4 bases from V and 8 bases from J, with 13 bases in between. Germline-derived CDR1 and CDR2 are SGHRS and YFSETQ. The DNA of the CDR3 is TGCGCCAGCAGCCCCCCCGCGGCCTATGAGCAGTTCTTC. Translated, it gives CASSPPAAYEQFF. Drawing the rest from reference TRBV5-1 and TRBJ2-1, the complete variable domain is KAGVTQTPRYLIKTRGQQVTLSCSPISGHRSVSWYQQTPGQGLQFLFEYFSETQRNKGNFPGRFSGRQFSNSRSEMNVSTLELGDSALYLCASSPPAAYEQFFGPGTRLTVL.

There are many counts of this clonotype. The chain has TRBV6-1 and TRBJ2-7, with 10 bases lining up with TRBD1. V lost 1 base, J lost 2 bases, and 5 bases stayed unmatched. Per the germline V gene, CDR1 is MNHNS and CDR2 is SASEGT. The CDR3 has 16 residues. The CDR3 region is CASSEDSGTGAYEQYF. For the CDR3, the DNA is TGTGCCAGCAGTGAAGATTCCGGGACAGGGGCCTACGAGCAGTACTTC.

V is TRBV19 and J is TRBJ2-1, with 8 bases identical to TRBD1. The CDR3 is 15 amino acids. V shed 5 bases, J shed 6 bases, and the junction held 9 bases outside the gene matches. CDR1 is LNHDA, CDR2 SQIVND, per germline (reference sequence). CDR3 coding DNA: TGTGCCAGTAGTCCCAGGACAGGGTCCCTCAATGAGCAGTTCTTC. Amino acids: CASSPRTGSLNEQFF.

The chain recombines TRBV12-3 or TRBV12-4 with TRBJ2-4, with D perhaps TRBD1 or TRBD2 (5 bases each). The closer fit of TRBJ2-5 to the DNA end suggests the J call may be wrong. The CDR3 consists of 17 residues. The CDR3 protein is CASSLARAGVGEETQYF. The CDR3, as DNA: TGTGCCAGCAGTTTAGCGCGGGCAGGTGTAGGGGAAGAGACCCAGTACTTC.

CDR3 amino acids: CASSIRTGGWAFF. For the CDR3, the DNA is TGTGCCAGCAGCATTCGGACAGGGGGCTGGGCTTTCTTT. This rearrangement joins TRBV7-8 to TRBJ1-1; the match to TRBD1 covers 11 bases. Trimming at V came to 5 bases and at J to 11 bases, leaving 7 bases not matched to a gene. Germline V gene data show CDR1 as SGHVS and CDR2 as FQNEAQ. The CDR3 sequence is 13 residues long.

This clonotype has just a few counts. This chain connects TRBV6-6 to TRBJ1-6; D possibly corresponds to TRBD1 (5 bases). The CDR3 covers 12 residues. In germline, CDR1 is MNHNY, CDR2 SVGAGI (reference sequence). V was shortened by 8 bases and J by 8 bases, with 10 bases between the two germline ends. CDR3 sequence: CASGTEDSPLHF. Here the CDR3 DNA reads TGTGCCAGCGGGACCGAGGATTCACCCCTCCACTTT.

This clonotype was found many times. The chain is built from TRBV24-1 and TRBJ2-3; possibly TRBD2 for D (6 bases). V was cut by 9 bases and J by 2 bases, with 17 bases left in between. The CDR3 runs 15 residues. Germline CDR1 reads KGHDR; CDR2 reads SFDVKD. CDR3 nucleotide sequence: TGTGCCACCCTGCCTCGGGACTTTTCCACAGATACGCAGTATTTT. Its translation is CATLPRDFSTDTQYF.

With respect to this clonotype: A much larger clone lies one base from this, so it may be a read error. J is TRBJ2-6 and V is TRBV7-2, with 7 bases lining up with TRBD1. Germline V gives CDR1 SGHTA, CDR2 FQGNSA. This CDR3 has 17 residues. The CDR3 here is CAGSLGSGGSGANVLTF. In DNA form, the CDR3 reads TGTGCCGGCAGCTTAGGTTCAGGGGGATCTGGGGCCAACGTCCTGACTTTC.

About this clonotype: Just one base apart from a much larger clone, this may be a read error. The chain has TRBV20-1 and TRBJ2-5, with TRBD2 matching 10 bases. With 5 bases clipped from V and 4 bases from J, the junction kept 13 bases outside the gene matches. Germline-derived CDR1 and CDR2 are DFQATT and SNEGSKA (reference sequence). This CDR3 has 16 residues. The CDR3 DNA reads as TGCAGTGCTGCGGAACCAGCGGGGGGGTTTAGAGAGACCCAGTACTTC. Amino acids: CSAAEPAGGFRETQYF.

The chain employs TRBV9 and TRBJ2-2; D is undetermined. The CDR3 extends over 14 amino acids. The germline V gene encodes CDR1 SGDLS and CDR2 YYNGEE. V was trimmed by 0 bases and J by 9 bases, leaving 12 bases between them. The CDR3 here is CASSVAGANRELFF. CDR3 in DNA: TGTGCCAGCAGCGTAGCTGGAGCCAACCGGGAGCTGTTTTTT. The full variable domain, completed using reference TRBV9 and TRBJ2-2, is DSGVTQTPKHLITATGQRVTLRCSPRSGDLSVYWYQQSLDQGLQFLIQYYNGEERAKGNILERFSAQQFPDLHSELNLSSLELGDSALYFCASSVAGANRELFFGEGSRLTVL.

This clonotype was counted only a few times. This CDR3 reads CSVEPGGVDGYTF. As DNA, the CDR3 is TGCAGCGTTGAACCTGGGGGAGTCGACGGCTACACCTTC. The gene calls are TRBV29-1 and TRBJ1-2, with D tentatively TRBD1 (5 bases). This CDR3 spans 13 amino acids. V was cut by 2 bases and J by 8 bases, with 15 bases left in between. CDR1 SQVTM and CDR2 ANQGSEA come from the germline V gene.

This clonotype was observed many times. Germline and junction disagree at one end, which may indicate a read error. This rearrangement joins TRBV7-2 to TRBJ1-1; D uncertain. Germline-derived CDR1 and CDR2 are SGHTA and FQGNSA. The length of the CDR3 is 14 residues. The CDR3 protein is CASSLNRMNTEAFF. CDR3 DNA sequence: TGCGCCAGCAGCTTGAATCGGATGAACACTGAAGCTTTCTTT.

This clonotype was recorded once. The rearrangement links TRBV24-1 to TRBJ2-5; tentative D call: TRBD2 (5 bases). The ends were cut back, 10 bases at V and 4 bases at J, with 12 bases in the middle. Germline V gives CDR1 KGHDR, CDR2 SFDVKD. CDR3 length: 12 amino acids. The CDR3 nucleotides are TGTGCCACTAGCGAGGCGGGAGAGACCCAGTACTTC. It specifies CATSEAGETQYF.